The 11 T cell receptor beta chains given below trace back to one sample, sequenced in a study of T cell changes during pregnancy in multiple sclerosis. Some clones are missing from TCRdb's copy, which holds only in-frame ones; the method was immunoSEQ multiplex PCR. The repertoire holds about 81,000 clones, approximately 94% seen once, with 2% to 3% in the top ten. This specimen was peripheral blood, taken in the third trimester of pregnancy. These TCRs come from a female donor with multiple sclerosis, enrolled in a pregnancy study.

The chain uses TRBV5-1 and TRBJ2-3; TRBD2 matches at 12 bases. CDR3 size: 16 residues. The germline gives CDR1 SGHRS, CDR2 YFSETQ. The trim removed 7 bases at V and 2 bases at J, leaving 8 bases unmatched. CDR3 nucleotides: TGCGCCAGCCAAGGCCTAGCGGGGGGGACCACAGATACGCAGTATTTT. The encoded protein is CASQGLAGGTTDTQYF.

The genes are TRBV18 and TRBJ2-3; TRBD2 matches at 11 bases. Germline V gene data show CDR1 as KGHSH and CDR2 as LQKENI. The CDR3 extends over 15 amino acids. After removal of 5 bases from V and 3 bases from J, the junction contained 4 bases not matched to a gene. The CDR3 here is CASSATSGGTDTQYF. The CDR3 coding sequence is TGTGCCAGCTCAGCTACTAGCGGGGGAACAGATACGCAGTATTTT.

The chain combines TRBV2 with TRBJ1-2, with 10 bases identical to TRBD1. J gave up 8 bases and V 5 bases, and 11 bases lay outside the gene matches. The germline V gene encodes CDR1 SNHLY and CDR2 FYNNEI. There are 15 residues in the CDR3. The CDR3 here is CASSPGTGDLYGYTF. DNA of the CDR3: TGTGCCAGCAGTCCCGGGACAGGGGATCTATACGGCTACACCTTC.

CDR3 bases: TGTGCCAGCAGCACCGGGACAGGGCCTAACTATGGCTACACCTTC. Residues: CASSTGTGPNYGYTF. The chain combines TRBV5-5 with TRBJ1-2; 9 bases match TRBD1. Losses at the gene ends were 4 bases for V and 0 bases for J; bases not matched to a gene: 4. Germline V CDR1 and CDR2: SGHKS, YYEKEE (reference sequence). The CDR3 loop spans 15 amino acids.

The chain uses TRBV6-6 and TRBJ2-7; D is unclear. Germline CDR1 MNHNY, CDR2 SVGAGI (reference sequence). V lost 10 bases, J lost 0 bases, and 16 bases lay in between. CDR3 length: 14 amino acids. CDR3 protein: CATAEEAASYEQYF. In DNA, the CDR3 is TGTGCCACCGCCGAGGAAGCAGCCTCCTACGAGCAGTACTTC.

The count of this clone is one. This sequence joins TRBV6-5 and TRBJ1-5, with 9 bases that match TRBD1. Germline lookup yields CDR1 MNHEY and CDR2 SVGAGI. V lost 3 bases to trimming and J lost 4 bases; unmatched junction nucleotides: 4. The CDR3 is 15 residues long. The CDR3: CASSYGTGINQPQHF. The DNA for the CDR3 is TGTGCCAGCAGTTATGGGACAGGGATTAATCAGCCCCAGCATTTT.

V usage is TRBV21-1 and J usage is TRBJ1-5; TRBD1 reflects the table's D call only, with no check against the DNA. TRBV21-1 is a pseudogene segment. This CDR3 spans 14 amino acids. The CDR3 spells CASTSGETDQPQHF. The CDR3, as DNA: TGTGCCAGCACCTCAGGGGAGACGGATCAGCCCCAGCATTTT.

The chain employs TRBV2 and TRBJ2-7, with TRBD2 matching 9 bases. The V and J ends lost 6 bases and 4 bases, in that order; junction bases with no gene match: 19. The CDR3 contains 18 residues. Germline lookup yields CDR1 SNHLY and CDR2 FYNNEI. CDR3 nucleotide sequence: TGTGCCAGCAGCCAGGGGCCTAGCTTGGGCGGGAGGGGTTACGAGCAGTACTTC. Protein sequence: CASSQGPSLGGRGYEQYF.

The V gene is TRBV11-2, the J gene TRBJ2-1; 8 bases agree with TRBD1. CDR1 SGHAT and CDR2 FQNNGV come from the germline V gene. The CDR3 spans 16 residues. V dropped 4 bases and J dropped 1; count of bases not matched to a gene: 6. The CDR3 sequence is CASSSNRDRSYNEQFF. Here the CDR3 DNA reads TGTGCCAGCAGCTCCAATCGGGACAGGTCCTACAATGAGCAGTTCTTC.

The chain uses TRBV15 and TRBJ1-4, with TRBD1 matching 9 bases. Trimming removed 0 bases from V and 0 bases from J; junction bases left unmatched: 8. This CDR3 comprises 19 residues. Germline CDR1 LNHNV, CDR2 YYDKDF (reference sequence). In nucleotides, the CDR3 is TGTGCCACCAGCAGAGAGACAGGGGGAAAGTTTGCAACTAATGAAAAACTGTTTTTT. This gives the protein CATSRETGGKFATNEKLFF.

V gene TRBV27 combines with J gene TRBJ2-3, with D possibly being TRBD1 (7 bases). Trimming took off 11 bases at V and 0 bases at J, with 21 bases between the two ends. CDR1 is MNHEY and CDR2 is SMNVEV in the germline V gene (reference sequence). The CDR3 extends over 16 amino acids. CDR3 DNA: TGTGCCGGCGGGACAGCCTTTGCCTCTAGCACAGATACGCAGTATTTT. This encodes CAGGTAFASSTDTQYF.